This T cell receptor (beta chain) came from a study of cytomegalovirus exposure and HLA in healthy donors (dated by TCRdb to about 2017). Study-level background: An earlier analysis of approximately 550 of the donors reported about 250 Gb of sequence data and some 120 million unique TCR beta sequences from 150 million to 200 million T cells. About 330 gigabases of sequencing data and 70 million to 100 million unique TCR sequences made up an early release that covered approximately 620 HLA-typed donors. Of the roughly 400 genotyped donors, 65% to 90% fell in the genetic ancestry cluster associated with self-reported Caucasian donors. The study aimed to test whether cataloging public T cell receptors could reveal signatures of past pathogen exposure. The study profiled the T cell repertoires of hundreds of subjects by immunosequencing and related them to cytomegalovirus serostatus. Besides the first cohort of about 730 subjects, a separate validation cohort made up of over a hundred different subjects was used. To predict cytomegalovirus infection status, the study brought together high-throughput TCR immunosequencing, statistical association of individual TCRs with disease status, and machine learning. To study patterns of TCR occurrence, a later analysis re-analyzed previously published TCR beta repertoires from more than 550 donors and added high-resolution HLA genotyping. The later analysis used no new phenotypic data to find candidate immune exposures, relying instead on TCR beta sequences and their occurrence across donors. An earlier analysis of fewer than 750 of the donors used high-throughput TCR beta sequencing to judge whether each TCR beta V gene segment behaved as functional or pseudogenic. Alongside the repertoire data, information on donor age, sex, ethnicity and CMV serostatus was compiled. In a later genetic analysis, genome-wide SNP genotypes for about 55% of the roughly 700 donors were used, and that subset was treated as a discovery cohort. All discovery cohort repertoires had been generated using a single sequencing platform. HLA typing covered class I and class II loci at four-digit resolution. Typing coverage varied by locus: roughly 620-630 donors for A, B, C, DRB1 and DQB1; some 520 for DQA1; some 610 for DPA1; approximately 450 for DPB1. Because of strong linkage in the cohort, roughly five DR-DQ haplotypes were treated as single units for association and clustering. Among a few hundred genotyped donors of the cohort, an average of about 240,000 unique TCR beta nucleotide sequences were sequenced per donor, about a sixth of them non-productive.

Findings and caveats that apply to the study as a whole: In vitro tests confirmed that a few of the cytomegalovirus-associated TCR beta chains recognize cytomegalovirus antigens. A later genetic analysis associated a missense DCLRE1C variant with V-gene and J-gene trimming of TCR beta chains, and an independent cohort replicated the association. The presence/absence analyses assumed that sequencing depth was roughly uniform across donors, and that assumption may not be true. According to a later analysis, parvovirus B19, influenza, CMV and Epstein-Barr virus appeared linked to several top co-occurrence clusters. Correlated functional status among segregating V segments might be attributable to linkage disequilibrium, but an unknown experimental factor could not be ruled out. Because some donors lacked HLA typing at each locus, the association tests relied only on the typed subset. The classifier was reported to diagnose cytomegalovirus status with high specificity and sensitivity in both the original and validation cohorts. Specific HLA alleles were associated with roughly 16,000 TCR beta sequences at a false discovery rate of 0.05 in a later analysis. Immune exposure information for the cohort was limited to CMV serostatus. In an earlier analysis of some 500 of the donors, most TCR beta V segments were observed in productive rearrangements about 87% or about 30% of the time, broadly matching IMGT annotations. While some public TCRs were present in many individuals, most TCR sequences turned up only very rarely across donors. A total of some 180 TCR beta chains were listed by the study as associated with cytomegalovirus. A later analysis found that most CMV-associated TCR beta chains appeared HLA-restricted, with HLA associations seemingly driven largely by CMV exposure. According to a later analysis, TCR association rates differed among HLA loci, with DRB1 alleles showing the most associated TCRs and HLA-C alleles showing the fewest. The authors suggested that the approach could potentially be extended to other disease states and immunological phenotypes. Strong co-occurrence of HLA alleles, especially DR and DQ, made assigning TCR associations to individual alleles difficult. The 87-base-pair reads could not distinguish some IMGT-functional V segments, including TRBV6-2 and TRBV6-3, so those segments were excluded. This cohort had only TCR beta chains sequenced, and the lack of alpha or paired-chain data limited which features could be detected. Some 15 rarely observed V segments, including chromosome 9 orphons, were excluded from the earlier analysis of several hundred of the donors because counts were too low. A further reported finding was that TCR beta sequences accurately predicted the HLA-A and HLA-B alleles for most subjects in the first cohort. The sequencing pipeline was judged likely to have produced a cluster of highly shared sequence variants as a technical artifact. According to a later genetic analysis, donors in an Asian-associated ancestry cluster had fewer N-insertions in productive TCRs than the approximately 700-donor mean. In a later analysis, HLA-associated TCR beta chains were found to be more clonally expanded and to have lower generation probabilities than equally common non-associated chains.

Remarks on this clone: Its antigen is unknown. Qualities for individual bases were not recorded, and no much larger clone is one base off.

The library was obtained by the immunoSEQ multiplex PCR assay. For the multiplex PCR, a mixture combining 60 forward primers for TCR Vbeta segments and 13 reverse primers for TCR Jbeta segments was used. A multiplex PCR assay on genomic DNA amplified the CDR3 region of rearranged TCR beta genes. The amplified TCR beta libraries were sequenced on the Illumina HiSeq System as 87-base-pair reads. Per the source publication's procedure: A later analysis counted about 80 million unique TCR beta chains across the 640 or so repertoires, and around 12 million of these chains were shared by at least two donors. Raw reads were error-corrected and collapsed into unique sequences with a nearest-neighbor algorithm that merged closely related sequences to remove PCR and sequencing errors. To assign V, D and J gene segments, CDR3 sequences were aligned to IMGT reference sequences. For a sequence to be retained, a match of at least six nucleotides to both a V gene segment and a J gene segment was required. A rearrangement was called productive if the CDR3 had no stop codons and remained in frame with V and J, and every other rearrangement was called non-productive. CDR3 was defined by IMGT convention, running from the second conserved V-encoded cysteine to the conserved J-encoded phenylalanine. The earlier analysis of about 590 of the donors excluded sequences that lacked an unambiguous match to a single V gene segment. An earlier analysis of 450 to 650 of the donors called V segments functional above 56.7% productive rearrangements and segregating when the between-donor standard deviation exceeded 5%. To diagnose cytomegalovirus status from the catalog of TCR beta chain sequences, a statistical classification framework was built. In a later analysis, V and J genes were assigned by comparing TCR nucleotide sequences against IMGT/GENE-DB human TR gene sequences. In a later analysis, CDR3 sequences and most-parsimonious VDJ recombination scenarios were assigned using the TCRdist pipeline. A later analysis defined each TCR beta chain by its CDR3 amino acid sequence plus V-gene family, and excluded reads lacking a unique V-gene family. A later analysis removed roughly 590 highly shared, low-generation-probability nucleotide sequences to deal with suspected cross-contamination and a sequencing artifact. For each public chain, a later analysis derived a clonal expansion index from normalized ranks of inferred template counts within each repertoire. In a later analysis, generation probabilities were computed with a VDJ recombination model fitted to out-of-frame rearrangements, and the resulting probabilities were checked against IGoR. A later analysis scored TCR-TCR, TCR-HLA and TCR-CMV co-occurrence with hypergeometric tests, applying a repertoire-size bias correction to TCR pairs. To estimate false discovery rates, a later analysis permuted the HLA or CMV assignments 20 times. In a later analysis, co-occurring TCRs were grouped using DBSCAN, and TCRdist sequence similarity was added for clustering within HLA-allele-positive subsets. For co-occurrence clustering, repertoires with fewer than 30,000 or more than 120,000 public chains were excluded, along with several repertoires with anomalous nucleotide sharing. This is the immuneACCESS table as TCRdb keeps it, with only in-frame sequences that have V and J called. A part of the clones is gone; compared with another copy, unresolved V genes explain less than half, and the rest is unexplained. The V and J calls and clone size are taken from that table; D and trimming were inferred from the DNA. Counted in this sample were 100,000 to 150,000 clones; around 73% of them appeared once. 1.5% of the sample comes from the top ten.

The cohort was made up of 500 to 850 healthy bone marrow donors. Cohort members were all nominally healthy when sampled, although unrecorded immune exposures were likely present. The donor was CMV seronegative and was included in the group of about 400 seronegative cohort members. A peripheral blood sample was provided by each donor, and peripheral blood mononuclear cells were used for TCR beta sequencing. Genomic DNA extraction from the blood cell samples was performed with the Qiagen DNeasy Blood Extraction Kit. For this chain, trimming is 0 bases at the V end and 6 bases at the J end, and the number of junction bases without a gene match is 6. From cysteine to phenylalanine, the CDR3 is 16 amino acids long. The DNA shown is the 48-base CDR3, in frame from base 1. From a lookup of the germline V gene, CDR1 and CDR2 are SGHRS and YFSETQ.

Recombination joined TRBV5-1 with TRBJ1-4; 9 central bases correspond to TRBD1. What was sequenced was PBMCs. The clonotype was recovered from a female donor in good health and CMV-seronegative. The CDR3 region has the sequence CASSLGDRVRHEKLFF. The sequenced DNA: TGCGCCAGCAGCTTGGGGGACAGGGTTCGGCATGAAAAACTGTTTTTT.